The rows below give T cell receptor beta chains drawn from one sample of a study of shared clonotypes between healthy human individuals. The data were produced by immunoSEQ multiplex PCR, yet TCRdb's version contains in-frame clones alone and is incomplete. The data show 550,000 to 600,000 clones, roughly 98% seen once. The material sequenced was naive CD8+ T cells sorted from blood. These receptors originate from a young man in good health. Each CDR3 is given with its conserved first and last residue. Each record gives: J gene, clone size, V gene, D gene, CDR3 protein, CDR3 DNA. D genes are given only for firm matches. Part of the rows lack a size; the others show once, few, many or a class for expanded clones.

j_gene: TRBJ2-7
abundance: .
v_gene: TRBV7-9
d_gene: .
CDR3aa: CASSLSSEAGGLEQYF
CDR3nt: TGTGCCAGCAGCTTAAGTTCCGAGGCAGGCGGCCTCGAGCAGTACTTC

j_gene: TRBJ2-3
abundance: .
v_gene: TRBV4-2
d_gene: TRBD2
CDR3aa: CASSQEPAGASDTQYF
CDR3nt: TGTGCCAGCAGCCAAGAGCCAGCGGGAGCGTCAGATACGCAGTATTTT

j_gene: TRBJ2-7
abundance: .
v_gene: TRBV6-1
d_gene: .
CDR3aa: CASSPDRYSYEQYF
CDR3nt: TGTGCCAGCAGCCCAGACAGGTACTCCTACGAGCAGTACTTC

j_gene: TRBJ2-7
abundance: .
v_gene: TRBV5-6
d_gene: .
CDR3aa: CASSLDGNEQYF
CDR3nt: TGTGCCAGCAGCTTGGATGGGAACGAGCAGTACTTC

j_gene: TRBJ1-1
abundance: .
v_gene: TRBV27
d_gene: .
CDR3aa: CASSLRQEYTEAFF
CDR3nt: TGTGCCAGCAGTCTAAGACAGGAATACACTGAAGCTTTCTTT

j_gene: TRBJ2-7
abundance: .
v_gene: TRBV5-8
d_gene: .
CDR3aa: CASSFGSYEQYF
CDR3nt: TGTGCCAGCAGCTTTGGCAGCTACGAGCAGTACTTC

j_gene: TRBJ2-1
abundance: .
v_gene: TRBV5-5
d_gene: .
CDR3aa: CASSLGGNEQFF
CDR3nt: TGTGCCAGCAGCTTGGGGGGGAATGAGCAGTTCTTC

j_gene: TRBJ2-5
abundance: .
v_gene: TRBV9
d_gene: .
CDR3aa: CASSVGTAQETQYF
CDR3nt: TGTGCCAGCAGCGTAGGGACAGCCCAAGAGACCCAGTACTTC

j_gene: TRBJ2-7
abundance: .
v_gene: TRBV13
d_gene: TRBD1
CDR3aa: CASSTGQGYYEQYF
CDR3nt: TGTGCCAGCAGCACCGGACAGGGATACTACGAGCAGTACTTC

j_gene: TRBJ2-7
abundance: .
v_gene: TRBV11-2
d_gene: TRBD2
CDR3aa: CASSFGLAGEQYF
CDR3nt: TGTGCCAGCAGCTTTGGACTAGCGGGCGAGCAGTACTTC

j_gene: TRBJ2-6
abundance: .
v_gene: TRBV4-3
d_gene: .
CDR3aa: CASSQATGANVLTF
CDR3nt: TGCGCCAGCAGCCAAGCTACTGGGGCCAACGTCCTGACTTTC

j_gene: TRBJ2-2
abundance: .
v_gene: TRBV5-1
d_gene: TRBD2
CDR3aa: CASSIAGAGELFF
CDR3nt: TGCGCCAGCAGCATAGCGGGAGCTGGGGAGCTGTTTTTT

j_gene: TRBJ2-7
abundance: .
v_gene: TRBV6-1
d_gene: .
CDR3aa: CASSEWLPYEQYF
CDR3nt: TGTGCCAGCAGTGAATGGTTGCCCTACGAGCAGTACTTC

j_gene: TRBJ2-7
abundance: .
v_gene: TRBV10-2
d_gene: TRBD2
CDR3aa: CASRGLLAGGPAAYEQYF
CDR3nt: TGCGCCAGCAGGGGATTACTAGCGGGAGGGCCGGCCGCCTACGAGCAGTACTTC

j_gene: TRBJ1-2
abundance: .
v_gene: TRBV5-5
d_gene: .
CDR3aa: CASSPYAGADPDGYTF
CDR3nt: TGTGCCAGCAGCCCGTACGCGGGGGCCGATCCAGATGGCTACACCTTC

j_gene: TRBJ1-1
abundance: .
v_gene: TRBV27
d_gene: .
CDR3aa: CASRRGGVTEAFF
CDR3nt: TGTGCCAGCAGAAGGGGCGGGGTCACTGAAGCTTTCTTT

j_gene: TRBJ2-2
abundance: .
v_gene: TRBV5-4
d_gene: .
CDR3aa: CASSLDRDTGELFF
CDR3nt: TGTGCCAGCAGCTTGGACAGAGACACCGGGGAGCTGTTTTTT

j_gene: TRBJ2-7
abundance: once
v_gene: TRBV7-9
d_gene: TRBD1
CDR3aa: CASSSPGGDRYEQYF
CDR3nt: TGTGCCAGCAGCTCGCCAGGGGGCGACCGCTACGAGCAGTACTTC

j_gene: TRBJ2-7
abundance: .
v_gene: TRBV28
d_gene: .
CDR3aa: CASSSPLAGASYEQYF
CDR3nt: TGTGCCAGCAGTTCCCCTCTGGCGGGGGCCTCCTACGAGCAGTACTTC

j_gene: TRBJ2-1
abundance: .
v_gene: TRBV27
d_gene: .
CDR3aa: CASSLRSSLNEQFF
CDR3nt: TGTGCCAGCAGTTTACGTTCGTCTTTAAATGAGCAGTTCTTC

j_gene: TRBJ2-1
abundance: .
v_gene: TRBV5-4
d_gene: TRBD2
CDR3aa: CASSRAGGDNEQFF
CDR3nt: TGTGCCAGCAGCCGGGCGGGAGGGGACAATGAGCAGTTCTTC

j_gene: TRBJ1-5
abundance: .
v_gene: TRBV12-5
d_gene: .
CDR3aa: CASGNGVSNQPQHF
CDR3nt: TGTGCTAGTGGGAACGGGGTCTCCAATCAGCCCCAGCATTTT

j_gene: TRBJ2-1
abundance: .
v_gene: TRBV27
d_gene: TRBD2
CDR3aa: CASSQGLNYNEQFF
CDR3nt: TGTGCCAGCAGCCAGGGACTAAATTACAATGAGCAGTTCTTC

j_gene: TRBJ1-4
abundance: .
v_gene: TRBV27
d_gene: .
CDR3aa: CASSPEGPDGKLFF
CDR3nt: TGTGCCAGCAGCCCCGAAGGGCCAGATGGTAAACTGTTTTTT

j_gene: TRBJ2-1
abundance: .
v_gene: TRBV5-1
d_gene: .
CDR3aa: CASSLAGTIAYNEQFF
CDR3nt: TGCGCCAGCAGCTTAGCTGGAACTATAGCCTACAATGAGCAGTTCTTC

j_gene: TRBJ2-2
abundance: .
v_gene: TRBV5-4
d_gene: TRBD1
CDR3aa: CASSPPDRVNTGELFF
CDR3nt: TGTGCCAGCAGCCCTCCGGACAGGGTGAACACCGGGGAGCTGTTTTTT

j_gene: TRBJ2-1
abundance: .
v_gene: TRBV4-1
d_gene: TRBD2
CDR3aa: CASSQDSPGLGDNEQFF
CDR3nt: TGCGCCAGCAGCCAAGATTCGCCCGGACTAGGGGACAATGAGCAGTTCTTC

j_gene: TRBJ1-5
abundance: .
v_gene: TRBV29-1
d_gene: .
CDR3aa: CSVGADSNQPQHF
CDR3nt: TGCAGCGTTGGGGCAGATAGCAATCAGCCCCAGCATTTT

j_gene: TRBJ2-6
abundance: .
v_gene: TRBV10-3
d_gene: .
CDR3aa: CAARDKAAGANVLTF
CDR3nt: TGTGCCGCCCGGGACAAAGCAGCTGGGGCCAACGTCCTGACTTTC

j_gene: TRBJ2-7
abundance: .
v_gene: TRBV27
d_gene: .
CDR3aa: CASSPAGRTSYEQYF
CDR3nt: TGTGCCAGCAGTCCCGCGGGGAGGACCTCCTACGAGCAGTACTTC

j_gene: TRBJ2-7
abundance: .
v_gene: TRBV5-1
d_gene: TRBD2
CDR3aa: CASRESGRPSYEQYF
CDR3nt: TGCGCCAGCAGGGAAAGCGGGAGGCCTTCCTACGAGCAGTACTTC

j_gene: TRBJ2-7
abundance: .
v_gene: TRBV10-3
d_gene: .
CDR3aa: CAIKGLDYEQYF
CDR3nt: TGTGCCATCAAGGGCTTAGACTACGAGCAGTACTTC

j_gene: TRBJ1-5
abundance: once
v_gene: TRBV7-6
d_gene: TRBD1
CDR3aa: CASSSGGRNQPQHF
CDR3nt: TGTGCCAGCAGCTCAGGGGGGCGCAATCAGCCCCAGCATTTT

j_gene: TRBJ2-3
abundance: .
v_gene: TRBV14
d_gene: TRBD2
CDR3aa: CASSPAGVGGDTQYF
CDR3nt: TGTGCCAGCAGCCCGGCGGGAGTGGGAGGAGATACGCAGTATTTT

j_gene: TRBJ2-7
abundance: .
v_gene: TRBV7-2
d_gene: TRBD1
CDR3aa: CASMIMGQGVHEQYF
CDR3nt: TGTGCCAGCATGATCATGGGACAGGGGGTTCACGAGCAGTACTTC

j_gene: TRBJ2-3
abundance: .
v_gene: TRBV14
d_gene: .
CDR3aa: CASSQLESASTDTQYF
CDR3nt: TGTGCCAGCAGCCAACTAGAATCCGCTAGCACAGATACGCAGTATTTT

j_gene: TRBJ1-2
abundance: once
v_gene: TRBV28
d_gene: TRBD1
CDR3aa: CASSLGTGGPYTF
CDR3nt: TGTGCCAGCAGTTTGGGGACAGGGGGCCCATACACCTTC

j_gene: TRBJ2-2
abundance: once
v_gene: TRBV5-6
d_gene: TRBD2
CDR3aa: CASKTSGKLGELFF
CDR3nt: TGTGCCAGCAAGACTAGCGGGAAACTCGGGGAGCTGTTTTTT

j_gene: TRBJ2-1
abundance: .
v_gene: TRBV27
d_gene: .
CDR3aa: CASSLGLAAGNEQFF
CDR3nt: TGTGCCAGCAGTTTAGGGCTAGCCGCGGGCAATGAGCAGTTCTTC

j_gene: TRBJ2-3
abundance: .
v_gene: TRBV7-3
d_gene: TRBD1
CDR3aa: CASSFSGTGWTQYF
CDR3nt: TGTGCCAGCAGCTTTTCCGGGACAGGGTGGACGCAGTATTTT

j_gene: TRBJ2-7
abundance: .
v_gene: TRBV5-5
d_gene: .
CDR3aa: CASSLGGLRYEQYF
CDR3nt: TGTGCCAGCAGCTTGGGCGGACTCCGCTACGAGCAGTACTTC

j_gene: TRBJ2-3
abundance: .
v_gene: TRBV5-5
d_gene: TRBD2
CDR3aa: CASSVVASGYTDTQYF
CDR3nt: TGTGCCAGCAGCGTGGTTGCTAGCGGCTACACAGATACGCAGTATTTT

j_gene: TRBJ2-7
abundance: .
v_gene: TRBV6-6
d_gene: TRBD2
CDR3aa: CASSYVAGVEQYF
CDR3nt: TGTGCCAGCAGTTACGTGGCGGGAGTCGAGCAGTACTTC

j_gene: TRBJ2-7
abundance: .
v_gene: TRBV28
d_gene: TRBD2
CDR3aa: CASSSFSESGSLRLEQYF
CDR3nt: TGTGCCAGCAGTTCTTTTAGCGAGAGCGGGAGCCTACGGCTCGAGCAGTACTTC

j_gene: TRBJ1-5
abundance: .
v_gene: TRBV27
d_gene: .
CDR3aa: CASSLKGKQPQHF
CDR3nt: TGTGCCAGCAGTTTAAAAGGGAAGCAGCCCCAGCATTTT

j_gene: TRBJ1-1
abundance: .
v_gene: TRBV5-4
d_gene: .
CDR3aa: CASSHAVNTEAFF
CDR3nt: TGTGCCAGCAGCCATGCGGTTAACACTGAAGCTTTCTTT

j_gene: TRBJ2-7
abundance: once
v_gene: TRBV7-9
d_gene: TRBD1
CDR3aa: CASSLDGTAYEQYF
CDR3nt: TGTGCCAGCAGCTTAGACGGGACAGCCTACGAGCAGTACTTC

j_gene: TRBJ2-1
abundance: .
v_gene: TRBV9
d_gene: TRBD2
CDR3aa: CASSAGRDYNEQFF
CDR3nt: TGTGCCAGCAGCGCCGGGAGGGACTACAATGAGCAGTTCTTC

j_gene: TRBJ2-7
abundance: .
v_gene: TRBV7-9
d_gene: .
CDR3aa: CASSPSSYEQYF
CDR3nt: TGTGCCAGCAGCCCGAGCTCCTACGAGCAGTACTTC

j_gene: TRBJ2-3
abundance: .
v_gene: TRBV9
d_gene: TRBD1
CDR3aa: CASSVGTGVSDTQYF
CDR3nt: TGTGCCAGCAGCGTCGGGACAGGGGTGTCAGATACGCAGTATTTT

j_gene: TRBJ1-2
abundance: once
v_gene: TRBV7-9
d_gene: .
CDR3aa: CASTQLREPYGYTF
CDR3nt: TGTGCCAGCACCCAATTGAGGGAACCCTATGGCTACACCTTC